This T cell receptor (beta chain) is drawn from a study of PD-L1 blockade in urothelial cancer. The CDR3 consists of 16 residues. Germline V CDR1 and CDR2: SEHNR, FQNEAQ (reference sequence). Trimming shortened V by 5 bases and J by 1 base, and 16 bases separated the two germline ends. Using immunoSEQ multiplex PCR, the repertoire was profiled, and TCRdb retains in-frame clones only, with some absent. The sample shows 100,000 to 150,000 clones, around 86% of them seen only once. Indicated time point: peripheral blood 6 weeks after treatment start. The source of this sequence is a man aged 50 or older with urothelial cancer. V is TRBV7-9 and J is TRBJ2-3, with D perhaps matching TRBD2 (6 bases). Sequencing was performed on PBMCs, taken around atezolizumab (anti-PD-L1) treatment. As DNA, the CDR3 is TGTGCCAGCAGCACCTCTCATCGGAGGGGCACAGATACGCAGTATTTT. Protein: CASSTSHRRGTDTQYF.